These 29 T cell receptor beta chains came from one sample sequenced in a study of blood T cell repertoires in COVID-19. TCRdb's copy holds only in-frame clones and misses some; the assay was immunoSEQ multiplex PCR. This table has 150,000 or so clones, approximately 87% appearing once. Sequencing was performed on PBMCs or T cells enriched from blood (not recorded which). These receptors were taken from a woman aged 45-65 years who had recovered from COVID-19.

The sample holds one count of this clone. Here the CDR3 DNA reads TGTGCCAACGCACCCTTTCTGACTAGCGGGTCCCACACAGATACGCAGTATTTT. The encoded protein is CANAPFLTSGSHTDTQYF. The chain joins TRBV27 to TRBJ2-3; 10 nucleotides line up with TRBD2. This CDR3 has 18 amino acids. The V gene's germline CDR1 is MNHEY and CDR2 SMNVEV (reference sequence). V gave up 10 bases and J gave up 2 bases; unmatched junction bases: 18.

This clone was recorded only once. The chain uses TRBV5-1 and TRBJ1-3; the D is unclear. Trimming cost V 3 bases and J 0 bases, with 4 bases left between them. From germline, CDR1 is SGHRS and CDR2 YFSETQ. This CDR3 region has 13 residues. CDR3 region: CASSSYSGNTIYF. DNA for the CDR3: TGCGCCAGCAGCTCTTACTCTGGAAACACCATATATTTT.

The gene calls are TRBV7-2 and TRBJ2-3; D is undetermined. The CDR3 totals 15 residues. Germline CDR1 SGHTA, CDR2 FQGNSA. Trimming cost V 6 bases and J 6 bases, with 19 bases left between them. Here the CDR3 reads CASRPPGTLGDTQYF. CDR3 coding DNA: TGTGCCAGCAGACCTCCGGGTACCCTGGGTGATACGCAGTATTTT.

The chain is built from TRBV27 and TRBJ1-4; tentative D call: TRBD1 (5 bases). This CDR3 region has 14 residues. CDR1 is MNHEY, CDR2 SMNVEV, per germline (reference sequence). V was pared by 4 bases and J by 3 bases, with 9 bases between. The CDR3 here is CASSYRSANEKLFF. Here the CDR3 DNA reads TGTGCCAGCAGTTACAGGTCAGCTAATGAAAAACTGTTTTTT. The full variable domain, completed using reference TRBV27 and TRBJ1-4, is EAQVTQNPRYLITVTGKKLTVTCSQNMNHEYMSWYRQDPGLGLRQIYYSMNVEVTDKGDVPEGYKVSRKEKRNFPLILESPSPNQTSLYFCASSYRSANEKLFFGSGTQLSVL.

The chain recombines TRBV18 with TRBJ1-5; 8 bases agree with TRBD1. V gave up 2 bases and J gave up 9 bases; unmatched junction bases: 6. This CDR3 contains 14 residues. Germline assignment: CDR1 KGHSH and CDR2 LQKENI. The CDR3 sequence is CASSPGTGGLPQHF. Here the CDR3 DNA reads TGTGCCAGCTCACCAGGGACAGGAGGACTGCCCCAGCATTTT.

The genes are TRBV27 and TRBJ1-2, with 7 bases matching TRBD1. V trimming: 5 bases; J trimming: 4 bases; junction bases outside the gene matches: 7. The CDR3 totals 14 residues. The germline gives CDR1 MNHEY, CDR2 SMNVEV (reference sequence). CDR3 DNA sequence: TGTGCCAGCAGTCCAAGGACAGGCTTCTATGGCTACACCTTC. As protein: CASSPRTGFYGYTF.

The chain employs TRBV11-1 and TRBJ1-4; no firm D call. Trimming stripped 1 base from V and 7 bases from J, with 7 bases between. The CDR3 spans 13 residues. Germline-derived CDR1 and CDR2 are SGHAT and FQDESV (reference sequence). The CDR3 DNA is TGTGCCAGCAGCTTAGGGAGCGGTGAAAAACTGTTTTTT. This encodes CASSLGSGEKLFF.

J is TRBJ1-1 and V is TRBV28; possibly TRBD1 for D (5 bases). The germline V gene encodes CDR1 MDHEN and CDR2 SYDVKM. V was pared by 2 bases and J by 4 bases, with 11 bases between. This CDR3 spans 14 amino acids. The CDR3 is CASSLRGAITEAFF. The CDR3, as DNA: TGTGCCAGCAGTTTAAGGGGCGCGATCACTGAAGCTTTCTTT. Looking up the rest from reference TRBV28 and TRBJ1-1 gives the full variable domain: DVKVTQSSRYLVKRTGEKVFLECVQDMDHENMFWYRQDPGLGLRLIYFSYDVKMKEKGDIPEGYSVSREKKERFSLILESASTNQTSMYLCASSLRGAITEAFFGQGTRLTVV.

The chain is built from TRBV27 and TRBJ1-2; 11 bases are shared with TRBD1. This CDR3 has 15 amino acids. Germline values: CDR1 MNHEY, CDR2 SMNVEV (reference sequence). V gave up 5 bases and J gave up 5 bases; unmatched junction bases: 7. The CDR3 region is CASSPWTGGIYGYTF. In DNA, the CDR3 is TGTGCCAGCAGTCCGTGGACAGGGGGCATTTATGGCTACACCTTC.

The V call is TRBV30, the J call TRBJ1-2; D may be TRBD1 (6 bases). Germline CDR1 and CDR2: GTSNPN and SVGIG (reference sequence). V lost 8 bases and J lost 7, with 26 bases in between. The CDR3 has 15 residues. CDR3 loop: CAGTDRSHSTRGYTF. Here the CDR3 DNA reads TGTGCCGGCACCGACAGGTCCCATAGCACCCGTGGCTACACCTTC.

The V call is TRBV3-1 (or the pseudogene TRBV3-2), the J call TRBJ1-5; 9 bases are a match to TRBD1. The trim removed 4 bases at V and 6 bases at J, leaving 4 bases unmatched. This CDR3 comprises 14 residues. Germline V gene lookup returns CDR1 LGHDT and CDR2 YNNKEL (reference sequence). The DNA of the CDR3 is TGTGCCAGCAGCCTCGGACAGGGGCGTCAGCCCCAGCATTTT. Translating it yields CASSLGQGRQPQHF.

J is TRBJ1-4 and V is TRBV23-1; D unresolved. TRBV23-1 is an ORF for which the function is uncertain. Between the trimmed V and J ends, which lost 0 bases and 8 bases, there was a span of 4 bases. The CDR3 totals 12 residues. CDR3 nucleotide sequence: TGCGCCAGCAGTCAATCGGGCGAAAAACTGTTTTTT. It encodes CASSQSGEKLFF.

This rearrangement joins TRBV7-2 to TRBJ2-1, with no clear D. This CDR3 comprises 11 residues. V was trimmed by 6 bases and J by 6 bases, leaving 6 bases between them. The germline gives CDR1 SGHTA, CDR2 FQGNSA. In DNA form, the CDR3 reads TGTGCCAGCAGTTTTAGCAATGAGCAGTTCTTC. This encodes CASSFSNEQFF.

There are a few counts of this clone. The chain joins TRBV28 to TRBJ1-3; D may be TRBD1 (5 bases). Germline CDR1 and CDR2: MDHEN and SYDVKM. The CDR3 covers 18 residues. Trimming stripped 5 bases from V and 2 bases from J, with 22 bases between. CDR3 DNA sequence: TGTGCCAGCAGTCCCGGGGGTGTACGGAGTGGAGCTGGAAACACCATATATTTT. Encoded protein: CASSPGGVRSGAGNTIYF.

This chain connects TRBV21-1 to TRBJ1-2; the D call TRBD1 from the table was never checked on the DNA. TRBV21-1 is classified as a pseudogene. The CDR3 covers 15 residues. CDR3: CASSRSGLRGYGYTF. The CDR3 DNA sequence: TGTGCCAGCAGCAGGTCCGGCCTTAGGGGCTATGGCTACACCTTC.

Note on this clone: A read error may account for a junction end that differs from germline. The CDR3 nucleotides are TGTGCCAGCTCTCCACAGGGGGAAGAAGCTTTCTTT. Translation gives CASSPQGEEAFF. The chain couples TRBV18 to TRBJ1-1; 8 bases are shared with TRBD1. CDR1 is KGHSH and CDR2 is LQKENI in the germline V gene. The CDR3 is made up of 12 amino acids.

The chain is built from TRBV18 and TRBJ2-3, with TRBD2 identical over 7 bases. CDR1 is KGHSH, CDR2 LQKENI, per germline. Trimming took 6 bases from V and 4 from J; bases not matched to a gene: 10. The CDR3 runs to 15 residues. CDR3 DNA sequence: TGTGCCAGCTCCCTTCGGGCGGGAGAAGCAGATACGCAGTATTTT. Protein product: CASSLRAGEADTQYF.

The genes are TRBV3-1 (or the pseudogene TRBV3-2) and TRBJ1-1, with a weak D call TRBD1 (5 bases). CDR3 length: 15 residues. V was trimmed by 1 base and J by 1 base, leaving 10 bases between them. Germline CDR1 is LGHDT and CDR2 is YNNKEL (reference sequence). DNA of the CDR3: TGTGCCAGCAGCCAAGGTCCCCAGGGGAACACTGAAGCTTTCTTT. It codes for CASSQGPQGNTEAFF.

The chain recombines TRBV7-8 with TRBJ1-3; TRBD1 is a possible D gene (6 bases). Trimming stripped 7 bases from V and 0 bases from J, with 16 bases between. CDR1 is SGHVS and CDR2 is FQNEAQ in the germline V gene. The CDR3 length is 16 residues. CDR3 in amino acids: CASTLGGGLSGNTIYF. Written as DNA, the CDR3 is TGTGCCAGCACCCTGGGGGGGGGCCTCTCTGGAAACACCATATATTTT.

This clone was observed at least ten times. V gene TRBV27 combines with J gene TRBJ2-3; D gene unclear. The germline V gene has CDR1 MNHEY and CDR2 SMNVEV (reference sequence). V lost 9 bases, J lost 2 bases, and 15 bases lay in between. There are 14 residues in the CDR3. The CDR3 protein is CASHSSFYTDTQYF. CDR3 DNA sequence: TGTGCCAGTCATAGTAGCTTCTACACAGATACGCAGTATTTT.

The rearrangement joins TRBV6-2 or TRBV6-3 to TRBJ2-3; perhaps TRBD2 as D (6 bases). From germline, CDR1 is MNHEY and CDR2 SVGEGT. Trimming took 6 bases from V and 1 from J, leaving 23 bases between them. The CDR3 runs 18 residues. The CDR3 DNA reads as TGTGCCAGCAGCGGGACTGCGCAGGCGGTAGAGGGCACAGATACGCAGTATTTT. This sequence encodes CASSGTAQAVEGTDTQYF.

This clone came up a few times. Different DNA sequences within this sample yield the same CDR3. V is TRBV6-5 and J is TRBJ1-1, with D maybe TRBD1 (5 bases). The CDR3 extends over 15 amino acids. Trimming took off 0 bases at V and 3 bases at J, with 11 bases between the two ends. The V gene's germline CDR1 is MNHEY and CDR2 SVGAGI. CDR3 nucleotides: TGTGCCAGCAGTTACTCCCGGTCGGGGGACACTGAAGCTTTCTTT. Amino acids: CASSYSRSGDTEAFF.

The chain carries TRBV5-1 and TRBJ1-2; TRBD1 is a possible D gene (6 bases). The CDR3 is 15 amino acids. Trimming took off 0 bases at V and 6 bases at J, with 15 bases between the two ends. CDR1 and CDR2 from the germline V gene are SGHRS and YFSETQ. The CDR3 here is CASSLALTGSDGYTF. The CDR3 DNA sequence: TGCGCCAGCAGCTTGGCCCTTACAGGGTCGGATGGCTACACCTTC.

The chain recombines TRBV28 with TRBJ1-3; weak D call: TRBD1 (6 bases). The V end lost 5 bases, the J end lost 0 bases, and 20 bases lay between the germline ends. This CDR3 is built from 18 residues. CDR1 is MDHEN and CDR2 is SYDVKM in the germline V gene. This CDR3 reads CASSGTHYRVDSGNTIYF. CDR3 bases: TGTGCCAGCAGTGGTACCCATTACAGGGTTGACTCTGGAAACACCATATATTTT.

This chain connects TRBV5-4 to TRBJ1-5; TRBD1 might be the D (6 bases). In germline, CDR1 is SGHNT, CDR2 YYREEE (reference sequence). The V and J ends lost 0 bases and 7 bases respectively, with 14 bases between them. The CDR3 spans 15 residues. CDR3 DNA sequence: TGTGCCAGCAGCTTGGGAGGGGGTCGAGGGCAGCCCCAGCATTTT. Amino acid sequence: CASSLGGGRGQPQHF.

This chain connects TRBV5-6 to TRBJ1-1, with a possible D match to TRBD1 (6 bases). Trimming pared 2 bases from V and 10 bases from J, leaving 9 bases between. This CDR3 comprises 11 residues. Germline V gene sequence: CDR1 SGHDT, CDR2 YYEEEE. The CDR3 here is CASSFGRGAFF. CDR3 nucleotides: TGTGCCAGCAGCTTTGGCAGGGGAGCTTTCTTT.

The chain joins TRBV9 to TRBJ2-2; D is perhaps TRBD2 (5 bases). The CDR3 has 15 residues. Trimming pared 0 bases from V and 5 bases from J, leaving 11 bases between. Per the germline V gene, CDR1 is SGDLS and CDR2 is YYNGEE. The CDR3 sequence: CASSVESGTTGELFF. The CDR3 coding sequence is TGTGCCAGCAGCGTAGAGAGCGGAACGACCGGGGAGCTGTTTTTT.

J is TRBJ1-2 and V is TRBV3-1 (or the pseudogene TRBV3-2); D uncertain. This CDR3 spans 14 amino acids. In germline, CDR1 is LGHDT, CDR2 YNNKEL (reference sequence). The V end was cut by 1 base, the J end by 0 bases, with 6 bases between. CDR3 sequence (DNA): TGTGCCAGCAGCCAAGGGGGAGCTAACTATGGCTACACCTTC. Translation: CASSQGGANYGYTF.

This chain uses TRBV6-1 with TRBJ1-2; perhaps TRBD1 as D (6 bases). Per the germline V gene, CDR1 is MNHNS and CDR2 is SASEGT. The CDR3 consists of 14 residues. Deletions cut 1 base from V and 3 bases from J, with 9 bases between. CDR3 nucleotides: TGTGCCAGCAGTGAAGGGGGGCAGGACTATGGCTACACCTTC. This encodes CASSEGGQDYGYTF.